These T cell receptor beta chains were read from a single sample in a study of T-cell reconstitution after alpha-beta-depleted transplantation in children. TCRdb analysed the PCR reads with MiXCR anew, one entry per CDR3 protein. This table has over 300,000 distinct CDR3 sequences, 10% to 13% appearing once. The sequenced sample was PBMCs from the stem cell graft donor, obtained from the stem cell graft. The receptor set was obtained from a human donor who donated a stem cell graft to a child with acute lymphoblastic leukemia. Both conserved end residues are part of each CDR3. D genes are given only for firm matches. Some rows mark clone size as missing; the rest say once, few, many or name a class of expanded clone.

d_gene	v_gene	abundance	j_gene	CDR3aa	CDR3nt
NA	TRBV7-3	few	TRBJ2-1	CASSLKGRDLGSYNEQFF	TGTGCCAGCAGCTTAAAGGGCCGCGACTTAGGCTCCTACAATGAGCAGTTCTTC
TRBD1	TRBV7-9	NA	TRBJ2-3	CASSSGTGFADTQYF	TGTGCCAGCAGCTCCGGGACAGGGTTCGCAGATACGCAGTATTTT
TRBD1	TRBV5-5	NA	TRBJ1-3	CASSITLTGAGNTIYF	TGTGCCAGCAGTATCACTTTAACAGGGGCTGGAAACACCATATATTTT
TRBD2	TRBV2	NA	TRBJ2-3	CASGTSGYGTDTQYF	TGTGCCAGCGGGACTAGTGGGTATGGCACAGATACGCAGTATTTT
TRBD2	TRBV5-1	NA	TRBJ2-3	CASSYEISSGNTDTQYF	TGCGCCAGCAGCTACGAAATATCGAGCGGGAACACAGATACGCAGTATTTT
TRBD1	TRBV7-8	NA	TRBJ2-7	CASSTRPGQGGGEQYF	TGTGCCAGCAGCACCAGACCGGGACAGGGTGGGGGAGAGCAGTACTTC
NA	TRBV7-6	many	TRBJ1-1	CASSPLGSGTEAFF	TGTGCCAGCAGCCCCCTGGGGTCGGGCACTGAAGCTTTCTTT
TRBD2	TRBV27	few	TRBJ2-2	CASRLAGLAGGNTGELFF	TGTGCCAGCAGACTGGCGGGACTAGCGGGGGGAAACACCGGGGAGCTGTTTTTT
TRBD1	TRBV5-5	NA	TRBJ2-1	CASSSRDSRVGHNEQFF	TGTGCCAGCAGCTCCCGGGACAGTCGGGTGGGACACAATGAGCAGTTCTTC
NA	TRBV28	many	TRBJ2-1	CASRNYRQVDNEQFF	TGTGCCAGCAGAAACTACAGACAGGTGGACAATGAGCAGTTCTTC
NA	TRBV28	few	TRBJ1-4	CASIDRGGGKLFF	TGTGCCAGCATCGACCGTGGGGGTGGAAAACTGTTTTTT
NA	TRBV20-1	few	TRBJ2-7	CSASPPWGSGYEQYF	TGCAGTGCTAGCCCACCTTGGGGGTCAGGATACGAGCAGTACTTC
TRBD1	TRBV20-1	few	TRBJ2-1	CSAKDRGSFQNEQFF	TGCAGTGCAAAGGACAGGGGGTCGTTTCAGAATGAGCAGTTCTTC
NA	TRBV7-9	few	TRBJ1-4	CASSLVGGATNEKLFF	TGTGCCAGCAGCTTAGTCGGGGGAGCAACTAATGAAAAACTGTTTTTT
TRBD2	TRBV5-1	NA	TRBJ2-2	CASSNREAGGELFF	TGCGCCAGCAGCAACCGGGAGGCGGGCGGGGAGCTGTTTTTT
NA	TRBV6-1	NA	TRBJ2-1	CASSEEQFF	TGTGCCAGCAGTGAAGAGCAGTTCTTC
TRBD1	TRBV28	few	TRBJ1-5	CASYLQGVGGNQPQHF	TGTGCCAGTTACCTCCAGGGGGTAGGAGGCAATCAGCCCCAGCATTTT
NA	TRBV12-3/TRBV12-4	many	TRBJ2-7	CASSLVGRAYEQYF	TGTGCCAGCAGTTTAGTGGGCAGGGCCTACGAGCAGTACTTC
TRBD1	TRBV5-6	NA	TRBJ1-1	CASSPRDRGPGTEAFF	TGTGCCAGCAGCCCCCGGGACAGGGGGCCTGGAACTGAAGCTTTCTTT
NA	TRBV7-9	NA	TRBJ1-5	CASSPGEQPQHF	TGTGCCAGCAGCCCCGGCGAGCAGCCCCAGCATTTT
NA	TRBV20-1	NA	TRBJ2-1	CSASSSPEQFF	TGCAGTGCTAGCTCCAGTCCTGAGCAGTTCTTC
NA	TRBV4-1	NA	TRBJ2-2	CASSQEQENTGELFF	TGCGCCAGCAGCCAGGAGCAAGAGAACACCGGGGAGCTGTTTTTT
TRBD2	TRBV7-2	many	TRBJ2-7	CASSFSPHDQLSSGSF	TGTGCCAGCAGCTTTTCCCCGCATGATCAATTATCTAGCGGGTCTTTC
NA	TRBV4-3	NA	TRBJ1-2	CASSRRTGTNYGYTF	TGCGCCAGCAGCCGCAGGACGGGAACTAACTATGGCTACACCTTC
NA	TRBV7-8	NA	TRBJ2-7	CASSLRPPGQKTYEQYF	TGTGCCAGCAGCTTACGGCCCCCCGGACAGAAAACCTACGAGCAGTACTTC
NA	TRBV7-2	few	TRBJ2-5	CASRLGGETQYF	TGTGCCAGCAGACTTGGGGGGGAGACCCAGTACTTC
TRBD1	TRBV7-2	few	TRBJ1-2	CASSLLSDRVYGYTF	TGTGCCAGCAGCTTATTATCGGACAGGGTCTATGGCTACACCTTC
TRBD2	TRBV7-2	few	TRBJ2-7	CASSLVAGPYEQYF	TGTGCCAGCAGCTTAGTAGCGGGGCCCTACGAGCAGTACTTC
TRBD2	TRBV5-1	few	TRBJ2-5	CASSLYSGSGKTQYF	TGCGCCAGCAGCTTGTACAGCGGGAGTGGAAAGACCCAGTACTTC
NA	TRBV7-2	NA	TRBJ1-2	CASSFPGRSEGYTF	TGTGCCAGCAGCTTCCCCGGGCGGTCCGAAGGCTACACCTTC
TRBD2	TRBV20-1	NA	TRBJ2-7	CSARARVEREDEQYF	TGCAGTGCTAGAGCGCGAGTAGAGCGGGAGGACGAGCAGTACTTC
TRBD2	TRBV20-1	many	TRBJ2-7	CSARSKTSGTYEQYF	TGCAGTGCTAGATCCAAGACTAGCGGAACCTACGAGCAGTACTTC
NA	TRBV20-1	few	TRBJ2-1	CSARVAGNYNEQFF	TGCAGTGCTAGAGTGGCGGGGAACTACAATGAGCAGTTCTTC
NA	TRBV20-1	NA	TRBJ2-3	CSAIISDTQYF	TGCAGTGCGATCATCTCTGATACGCAGTATTTT
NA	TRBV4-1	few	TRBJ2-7	CASSQVSLRAYQRSYEQYF	TGCGCCAGCAGCCAAGTCTCGTTGAGGGCATATCAGCGATCCTACGAGCAGTACTTC
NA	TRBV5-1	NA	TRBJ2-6	CASSDPLTGLGVLTF	TGCGCCAGCAGCGATCCCTTGACAGGTTTGGGAGTCCTGACTTTC
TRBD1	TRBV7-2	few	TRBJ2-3	CASSFWTGSTDTQYF	TGTGCCAGCAGCTTTTGGACAGGGAGCACAGATACGCAGTATTTT
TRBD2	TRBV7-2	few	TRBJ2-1	CASARGTNYNEQFF	TGTGCCAGCGCTCGGGGGACTAACTACAATGAGCAGTTCTTC
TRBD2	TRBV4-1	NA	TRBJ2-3	CASSRGTSGSDTQYF	TGCGCCAGCAGCCGGGGGACTAGCGGGAGTGATACGCAGTATTTT
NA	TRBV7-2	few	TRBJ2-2	CASGTGYTGELFF	TGTGCCAGCGGCACGGGGTACACCGGGGAGCTGTTTTTT
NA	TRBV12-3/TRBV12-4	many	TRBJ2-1	CASTRGGEQFF	TGTGCCAGCACAAGGGGCGGTGAGCAGTTCTTC
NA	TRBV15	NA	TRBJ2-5	CATSARLGNGETQYF	TGTGCCACCAGCGCCCGACTGGGGAATGGGGAGACCCAGTACTTC
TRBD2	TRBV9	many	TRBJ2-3	CASSVDGRPDTQYF	TGTGCCAGCAGCGTAGACGGGAGGCCCGATACGCAGTATTTT
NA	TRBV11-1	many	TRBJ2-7	CASSLGQAAYEQYF	TGTGCCAGCAGCTTAGGGCAGGCCGCCTACGAGCAGTACTTC
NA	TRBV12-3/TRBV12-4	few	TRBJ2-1	CASSPQVF	TGTGCCAGCAGCCCCCAGGTCTTC
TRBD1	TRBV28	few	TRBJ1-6	CASSADRVAGSPLHF	TGTGCCAGCAGCGCCGACAGGGTCGCCGGGTCACCCCTCCACTTT